Listed below are T cell receptor beta chains from one sample, sequenced in a study of blood T cell repertoires in COVID-19. Here immunoSEQ multiplex PCR was the method, and the copy in TCRdb shows in-frame clones only, minus some. The sample lists 250,000 or so clones, under 90% seen once, with about 0.94% in the top ten. Material for sequencing was peripheral blood. The receptors originated from a woman in her thirties or forties who had recovered from COVID-19. The CDR3 runs from the conserved cysteine through the conserved F or W. A D gene is named only where the DNA matches it firmly. Expanded clones are given a class, and other clones once, few, many or no size at all.

clone_size	v_call	j_call	d_call	cdr3_length	cdr3_nt	cdr3_aa
.	TRBV12-3/TRBV12-4	TRBJ1-1	.	13	TGTGCCAGCAGCACGACAGGGAACACTGAAGCTTTCTTT	CASSTTGNTEAFF
.	TRBV24-1	TRBJ2-1	.	14	TGTGCCACCAGTGACCAAAGCCAGGGCGGTGAGCAGTTCTTC	CATSDQSQGGEQFF
few	TRBV2	TRBJ2-7	.	15	TGTGCCAGCAGTGTAAGTTTCCTACGCTCCTACGAGCAGTACTTC	CASSVSFLRSYEQYF
.	TRBV5-1	TRBJ2-7	.	12	TGCGCCAGCAGCCAACAGGGTTACGAGCAGTACTTC	CASSQQGYEQYF
.	TRBV5-1	TRBJ2-7	TRBD2	15	TGCGCCAGCAGCCCCCGTCAAGCGGGACCCTACGAGCAGTACTTC	CASSPRQAGPYEQYF
once	TRBV10-3	TRBJ2-2	.	15	TGTGCCATCAGTGATGGGGGGATGAACACCGGGGAGCTGTTTTTT	CAISDGGMNTGELFF
.	TRBV6-2/TRBV6-3	TRBJ2-7	.	14	TGTGCCAGCAGTTCAGCCGGAGGGGCCTACGAGCAGTACTTC	CASSSAGGAYEQYF
.	TRBV28	TRBJ2-7	TRBD1	15	TGTGCCAGCAGTTATCCGGGACAGGGTACCTACGAGCAGTACTTC	CASSYPGQGTYEQYF
.	TRBV10-2	TRBJ1-1	.	15	TGCGCCAGCAGTGAGAGGGGGGGGAAGAACACTGAAGCTTTCTTT	CASSERGGKNTEAFF
.	TRBV9	TRBJ2-7	TRBD2	15	TGTGCCAGCAGCGTAGGGCTAGCGGAGCCGGTCGAGCAGTACTTC	CASSVGLAEPVEQYF
.	TRBV9	TRBJ2-1	.	16	TGTGCCAGCAGCGTAGTAGGGGGAGGGTCCGTCAATGAGCAGTTCTTC	CASSVVGGGSVNEQFF
.	TRBV9	TRBJ2-1	.	13	TGTGCCAGCAGCCCCATGGCTAGCAATCAGCAGTTCTTC	CASSPMASNQQFF
few	TRBV4-2	TRBJ2-3	TRBD2	15	TGTGCCAGCAGCCGGGGACTAGCGGGAACAGATACGCAGTATTTT	CASSRGLAGTDTQYF
.	TRBV2	TRBJ2-3	.	15	TGTGCCAGCAGTTCTAGCGACCTCGGGGCAGATACGCAGTATTTT	CASSSSDLGADTQYF
.	TRBV5-1	TRBJ2-3	TRBD2	15	TGCGCCAGCTCCCTAGCGGGACGCGGAGTAGATACGCAGTATTTT	CASSLAGRGVDTQYF
.	TRBV6-5	TRBJ1-1	.	14	TGTGCCAGCAGACTACAGGTCGAGGTCACTGAAGCTTTCTTT	CASRLQVEVTEAFF
.	TRBV7-9	TRBJ1-4	TRBD1	17	TGTGCCAGCAGCTCACGACAGGGGAGCACAACTAATGAAAAACTGTTTTTT	CASSSRQGSTTNEKLFF
.	TRBV24-1	TRBJ1-2	TRBD1	16	TGTGCCACCAGTGATTCCGCGACAGGGGGCGCAGGAGGCTACACCTTC	CATSDSATGGAGGYTF
.	TRBV19	TRBJ1-1	.	15	TGTGCCAGTAGCAAGGGCGGCAGGGTGGACACTGAAGCTTTCTTT	CASSKGGRVDTEAFF
.	TRBV5-6	TRBJ2-4	.	14	TGTGCCAGCAAAGCAGGCGCTGCCAAAAACATTCAGTACTTC	CASKAGAAKNIQYF
.	TRBV2	TRBJ1-3	.	13	TGTGCCAGCGATGCGCGGAGCCGCAACACCATATATTTT	CASDARSRNTIYF
.	TRBV9	TRBJ1-1	TRBD1	14	TGTGCCAGCAACCCACAGGGGGCCTTCACTGAAGCTTTCTTT	CASNPQGAFTEAFF
.	TRBV7-3	TRBJ2-1	TRBD2	15	TGTGCCAGCAGCTTCGCGGCGGGAGGGTCCGGAGAGCAGTTCTTC	CASSFAAGGSGEQFF
.	TRBV5-8	TRBJ2-1	TRBD1	15	TGTGCCAGCAGCTTGACGGACAGGGCGTACAATGAGCAGTTCTTC	CASSLTDRAYNEQFF
.	TRBV6-1	TRBJ2-1	.	11	TGTGCCAGCAGTTATCACAATGAGCAGTTCTTC	CASSYHNEQFF
.	TRBV3-1/TRBV3-2	TRBJ1-1	TRBD1	15	TGTGCCAGCAGCTACCCGGGACAGGGACGCACTGAAGCTTTCTTT	CASSYPGQGRTEAFF
.	TRBV6-1	TRBJ2-1	TRBD2	16	TGTGCCAGCAGAGAAACCGGGACTAGCGCTTACAATGAGCAGTTCTTC	CASRETGTSAYNEQFF
.	TRBV7-2	TRBJ2-4	TRBD2	19	TGTGCCAGCAGCTCAACGGGACTAGCGGGCGTGAAAGCCAAAAACATTCAGTACTTC	CASSSTGLAGVKAKNIQYF
.	TRBV30	TRBJ1-6	.	13	TGTGCCTGGATTCCCCAGGGAGGTTCACCCCTCCACTTT	CAWIPQGGSPLHF
.	TRBV5-1	TRBJ2-1	TRBD2	15	TGCGCCAGCAGCTTGAAACTAGCGGGAGGCAATGAGCAGTTCTTC	CASSLKLAGGNEQFF
.	TRBV11-3	TRBJ2-5	TRBD1	15	TGTGCCAGCAGCCCAGGACAGGCATTCGGAGAGACCCAGTACTTC	CASSPGQAFGETQYF
few	TRBV3-1/TRBV3-2	TRBJ2-2	TRBD1	17	TGTGCCAGCAGCCGCCCACCCAGGACAGGGAACACCGGGGAGCTGTTTTTT	CASSRPPRTGNTGELFF
.	TRBV9	TRBJ1-6	.	14	TGTGCCAGCAGCTCGGGAGCCAATAATTCACCCCTCCACTTT	CASSSGANNSPLHF
.	TRBV29-1	TRBJ1-2	TRBD1	14	TGCAGCGTTTCCGGGACAGGGGTTGACTATGGCTACACCTTC	CSVSGTGVDYGYTF
.	TRBV27	TRBJ2-3	.	18	TGTGCCAGCAGTTTAAGTCTTAGGGCCCAGGGGAGCACAGATACGCAGTATTTT	CASSLSLRAQGSTDTQYF
.	TRBV7-2	TRBJ2-1	.	14	TGTGCCAGCAGGCCGATCATTAACACGAATGAGCAGTTCTTC	CASRPIINTNEQFF